These 21 T cell receptor beta chains were all obtained from the same sample, sequenced in a study of response to subunit inactivated influenza vaccine. TCRdb itself ran the RT-PCR reads through MiXCR, one entry per CDR3 protein. The sample has 300,000 to 350,000 distinct CDR3 sequences; around a fifth are singletons. Sequenced material: PBMCs from blood, taken 21 months after vaccination. These receptors came from a man between 45 and 75 years old who received an inactivated influenza vaccine.

The rearrangement links TRBV19 to TRBJ1-1; possibly TRBD1 for D (5 bases). CDR1 is LNHDA, CDR2 SQIVND, per germline (reference sequence). V lost 9 bases and J lost 1, with 15 bases in between. This CDR3 is built from 14 residues. This CDR3 reads CASAPQGPNTEAFF. CDR3 nucleotide sequence: TGTGCCAGCGCCCCTCAGGGACCGAACACTGAAGCTTTCTTT.

This chain uses TRBV2 with TRBJ2-7, with 14 bases identical to TRBD2. Germline-derived CDR1 and CDR2 are SNHLY and FYNNEI. With 6 bases clipped from V and 6 bases from J, the junction kept 4 bases outside the gene matches. CDR3 length equals 14 residues. The CDR3 here is CASRGTSGSSEQYF. The DNA of the CDR3 is TGTGCCAGCAGGGGGACTAGCGGGAGTAGCGAGCAGTACTTC.

The V and J genes are TRBV6-5 and TRBJ1-2; the match to TRBD1 covers 9 bases. Trimming at V came to 0 bases and at J to 7 bases, leaving 6 bases not matched to a gene. The CDR3 spans 15 residues. In germline, CDR1 is MNHEY, CDR2 SVGAGI. The CDR3 nucleotides are TGTGCCAGCAGTTACTCCGACAGGGGGTCTTTTGGCTACACCTTC. This translates into CASSYSDRGSFGYTF.

This clonotype was picked up many times. The chain is built from TRBV12-3 or TRBV12-4 and TRBJ1-2; D call uncertain. Trimming took 5 bases from V and 6 from J, leaving 13 bases between them. The CDR3 is made up of 13 amino acids. CDR3 in amino acids: CASSQTTKNGYTF. The DNA of the CDR3 is TGTGCCAGCAGTCAAACAACTAAGAATGGCTACACCTTC.

The V gene is TRBV5-4, the J gene TRBJ2-3, with TRBD2 identical over 7 bases. There are 16 residues in the CDR3. The trim removed 4 bases at V and 0 bases at J, leaving 8 bases unmatched. CDR1 and CDR2 (germline): SGHNT, YYREEE (reference sequence). CDR3 residues: CASSRVGGGSTDTQYF. The CDR3 DNA follows: TGTGCCAGCAGCCGGGTGGGCGGGGGTAGCACAGATACGCAGTATTTT.

The chain carries TRBV20-1 and TRBJ1-2, with 8 positions matching TRBD1. Germline V lookup: CDR1 DFQATT, CDR2 SNEGSKA (reference sequence). The CDR3 runs to 13 residues. V trimming: 3 bases; J trimming: 6 bases; junction bases outside the gene matches: 6. This CDR3 is CSARRQGFDGYTF. CDR3 DNA: TGCAGTGCTAGGAGACAGGGGTTCGATGGCTACACCTTC.

The J gene is TRBJ2-1, the V gene TRBV11-3; no clear D gene. The CDR3 runs 13 residues. Germline lookup yields CDR1 SGHNT and CDR2 YENEEA. V was clipped by 2 bases and J by 8 bases, with 10 bases between them. CDR3 bases: TGTGCCAGCAGCTTAACTACCCACTATGAGCAGTTCTTC. Its protein product is CASSLTTHYEQFF. Filled out from reference TRBV11-3 and TRBJ2-1, the complete variable domain reads EAGVVQSPRYKIIEKKQPVAFWCNPISGHNTLYWYLQNLGQGPELLIRYENEEAVDDSQLPKDRFSAERLKGVDSTLKIQPAELGDSAVYLCASSLTTHYEQFFGPGTRLTVL.

The chain joins TRBV5-1 to TRBJ1-6; D perhaps matches TRBD1 (6 bases). From germline, CDR1 is SGHRS and CDR2 YFSETQ. This CDR3 has 15 amino acids. Deletions cut 4 bases from V and 5 bases from J, with 13 bases between. CDR3 sequence (DNA): TGCGCCAGCAGCAGGGACAAGGGGAATAATTCACCCCTCCACTTT. Protein: CASSRDKGNNSPLHF.

The chain carries TRBV4-1 and TRBJ1-1; tentatively, D is TRBD1 (5 bases). From germline, CDR1 is MGHRA and CDR2 YSYEKL. The V gene lost 6 bases and the J gene lost 8 bases, with 19 bases spanning the gap. This CDR3 is built from 14 residues. In nucleotides, the CDR3 is TGCGCCAGCAGACGGGGGATAGGGTTCGCCGAAGCTTTCTTT. Its translation: CASRRGIGFAEAFF.

This clonotype occurred a few times. This sequence joins TRBV7-9 and TRBJ1-4; possibly TRBD1 for D (5 bases). Germline assignment: CDR1 SEHNR and CDR2 FQNEAQ (reference sequence). V lost 1 base and J 8 bases, leaving 11 bases between the germline ends. The CDR3 covers 14 residues. CDR3 loop: CASSLGQLSEKLFF. CDR3 nucleotide sequence: TGTGCCAGCAGCTTAGGACAGCTATCGGAAAAACTGTTTTTT. The complete variable domain, with remaining parts taken from reference TRBV7-9 and TRBJ1-4, reads DTGVSQNPRHKITKRGQNVTFRCDPISEHNRLYWYRQTLGQGPEFLTYFQNEAQLEKSRLLSDRFSAERPKGSFSTLEIQRTEQGDSAMYLCASSLGQLSEKLFFGSGTQLSVL.

The rearrangement joins TRBV3-1 to TRBJ1-1; possibly TRBD1 for D (5 bases). Trimming shortened V by 1 base and J by 1 base, and 7 bases separated the two germline ends. The CDR3 has 14 amino acids. Per germline, CDR1 LGHDT and CDR2 YNNKEL (reference sequence). This CDR3 is CASSQGTRNTEAFF. CDR3 coding DNA: TGTGCCAGCAGCCAAGGGACACGGAACACTGAAGCTTTCTTT.

As regards this clonotype: This CDR3 is missing its conserved last phenylalanine or tryptophan, likely due to a read error. This chain joins TRBV29-1 and TRBJ2-1; TRBD2 agrees at 8 bases. The V and J ends lost 4 bases and 4 bases, in that order; junction bases with no gene match: 3. Germline CDR1 is SQVTM and CDR2 is ANQGSEA. CDR3 length: 13 amino acids. CDR3 amino acids: CSVVAGYYNEQFL. In DNA form, the CDR3 reads TGCAGCGTTGTAGCGGGGTATTACAATGAGCAGTTCCTC.

This clonotype was seen a handful of times. The rearrangement joins TRBV12-3 or TRBV12-4 to TRBJ1-5, with D hard to call. The V end was cut by 4 bases, the J end by 0 bases, with 10 bases between. The CDR3 sequence is 15 residues long. In DNA, the CDR3 is TGTGCCAGCAGTTCCGAGAGGGATAGCAATCAGCCCCAGCATTTT. Translation: CASSSERDSNQPQHF.

For the CDR3, the DNA is TGTGCCAGCAGTCCGAAGACAGGGGGCTATGAAAAACTGTTTTTT. It encodes CASSPKTGGYEKLFF. The gene calls are TRBV25-1 and TRBJ1-4; the match to TRBD1 covers 10 bases. Germline V gene lookup returns CDR1 MGHDK and CDR2 SYGVNS. CDR3 size: 15 residues. The junction had 6 bases not matched to a gene; V was cut back by 5 bases and J by 6 bases.

This clonotype was observed at least ten times. The genes are TRBV20-1 and TRBJ2-3, with 9 bases identical to TRBD2. V lost 2 bases and J lost 2; bases outside the gene matches: 5. The CDR3 sequence is 15 residues long. Germline loops: CDR1 DFQATT, CDR2 SNEGSKA (reference sequence). The CDR3 spells CSARSLAGYTDTQYF. The CDR3 nucleotides read TGCAGTGCTAGAAGCCTAGCGGGGTACACAGATACGCAGTATTTT.

The chain is built from TRBV12-3 or TRBV12-4 and TRBJ1-1; 10 bases match TRBD1. V was pared by 6 bases and J by 3 bases, with 10 bases of the junction left unmatched. The CDR3 loop spans 16 amino acids. CDR3 sequence (DNA): TGTGCCAGCAGACCGGGACAGGGGAGGTGGGACACTGAAGCTTTCTTT. Its translation: CASRPGQGRWDTEAFF.

V gene TRBV7-8 combines with J gene TRBJ2-7, with D perhaps matching TRBD2 (6 bases). The CDR3 length is 18 residues. CDR1 is SGHVS, CDR2 FQNEAQ, per germline. The V and J ends lost 2 bases and 0 bases respectively, with 20 bases between them. The CDR3 DNA follows: TGTGCCAGCAGCTTACCCCAAGCCGAGGCGGGAAGCTCCTACGAGCAGTACTTC. As protein: CASSLPQAEAGSSYEQYF.

This clonotype was picked up a small number of times. The V gene is TRBV12-3 or TRBV12-4, the J gene TRBJ1-5; D call uncertain. The V end lost 3 bases, the J end lost 0 bases, and 9 bases lay between the germline ends. The CDR3 extends over 15 amino acids. The CDR3 nucleotides are TGTGCCAGCAGTTTCCGCAGGCATAGCAATCAGCCCCAGCATTTT. Amino acid sequence: CASSFRRHSNQPQHF.

This clonotype was seen a handful of times. V gene TRBV20-1 combines with J gene TRBJ2-7; D not certain. The CDR3 runs 16 residues. Trimming cost V 3 bases and J 5 bases, with 23 bases left between them. Germline V gene data show CDR1 as DFQATT and CDR2 as SNEGSKA (reference sequence). CDR3 nucleotide sequence: TGCAGTGCTAGGGGTATTAGTCCAGACACCTTAAACGAGCAGTACTTC. It yields the protein CSARGISPDTLNEQYF.

The V and J genes are TRBV18 and TRBJ2-7; D not resolved. The CDR3 sequence is 12 residues long. Germline lookup yields CDR1 KGHSH and CDR2 LQKENI. With 3 bases removed from V and 4 bases from J, the gap between germline ends came to 7 bases. DNA for the CDR3: TGTGCCAGCTCACCGGACGTTTACGAGCAGTACTTC. Its translation is CASSPDVYEQYF.

DNA of the CDR3: TGTGCCAGCAGCCGGACGGGGTTCGGGGAGACCCAGTACTTC. This codes for CASSRTGFGETQYF. The chain uses TRBV12-3 or TRBV12-4 and TRBJ2-5, with D perhaps matching TRBD2 (5 bases). This CDR3 contains 14 residues. V was cut by 6 bases and J by 5 bases, with 16 bases left in between.